This T cell receptor beta chain is from a study of vaccination and CD4 T cells after COVID-19. Overall study context: Cells were stimulated with overlapping spike peptide pools from SARS-CoV-2, HCoV-NL63, HCoV-OC43 and HCoV-229E. Study-wide results and limits: In median terms, SARS-CoV-2-reactive clonotypes went from about 20 to 38, a nonsignificant rise.

Oncomine TCR Beta short-read sequencing was applied to DNA from cultured CD4+ T cells. MiXCR was run by TCRdb on the PCR reads, yielding one entry per CDR3 protein. The sample records approximately 14,000 distinct CDR3 sequences, over 65% being singletons. In regard to this clonotype: Its antigen is unknown.

J gave up 9 bases and V 5 bases, and 7 bases lay outside the gene matches. CDR1 MDHEN and CDR2 SYDVKM come from the germline V gene. The CDR3 consists of 15 residues. The treatment is: roughly 11-day PBMC culture with coronavirus spike peptide pools or control peptides (ViraFEST assay). The chain uses TRBV28 and TRBJ1-6; 10 bases fit TRBD1. The receptor comes from a human donor who had recovered from COVID-19. Sequenced: CD4+ T cells from blood, cultured in vitro. Here the CDR3 reads CASSLQTGGISPLHF. The CDR3 region has the DNA TGTGCCAGCAGTCTCCAGACAGGGGGCATTTCACCCCTCCACTTT.